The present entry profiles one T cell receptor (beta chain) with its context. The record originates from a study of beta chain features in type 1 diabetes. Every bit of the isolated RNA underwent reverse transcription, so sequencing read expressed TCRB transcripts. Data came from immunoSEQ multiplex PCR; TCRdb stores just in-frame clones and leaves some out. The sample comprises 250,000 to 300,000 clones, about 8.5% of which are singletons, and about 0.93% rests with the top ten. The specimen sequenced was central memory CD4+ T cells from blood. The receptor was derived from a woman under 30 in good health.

In DNA, the CDR3 is TGTGCCAGCAGCATCGCGGGACAGGGTAGGGAGACCCAGTACTTC. Residues: CASSIAGQGRETQYF. The chain employs TRBV7-6 and TRBJ2-5; 9 nucleotides align to TRBD1. J gave up 5 bases and V 5 bases, and 9 bases lay outside the gene matches. Germline lookup yields CDR1 SGHVS and CDR2 FNYEAQ. The CDR3 loop spans 15 amino acids.